This T cell receptor beta chain was profiled in a study of T cells in Graves' hyperthyroidism and ophthalmopathy. Regions amplified from RNA transcripts were the TCR beta CDR3 regions. The study used the HTBI primer set for a first-round RT-PCR of the TCR CDR3. TCRdb itself ran the multiplex PCR reads through MiXCR, one entry per CDR3 protein. The sample has more than 350,000 distinct CDR3 sequences, about a sixth seen once. Study findings and constraints: Progression to ophthalmopathy was predicted a median of approximately seven months early.

This clonotype was seen repeatedly, ten times or more. Its antigen remains unknown. The TCR was taken from a young woman with Graves' hyperthyroidism that later progressed to Graves' ophthalmopathy. The sample comprised blood.

The CDR3 DNA reads TGTGCCAGCAGCCCCACCAAGTTAGGGTCGTACGATACGCAGTATTTT. As protein: CASSPTKLGSYDTQYF. The chain couples TRBV2 to TRBJ2-3; D remains ambiguous. The length of the CDR3 is 16 residues. The germline V gene encodes CDR1 SNHLY and CDR2 FYNNEI. V was trimmed by 6 bases and J by 6 bases, leaving 22 bases between them.